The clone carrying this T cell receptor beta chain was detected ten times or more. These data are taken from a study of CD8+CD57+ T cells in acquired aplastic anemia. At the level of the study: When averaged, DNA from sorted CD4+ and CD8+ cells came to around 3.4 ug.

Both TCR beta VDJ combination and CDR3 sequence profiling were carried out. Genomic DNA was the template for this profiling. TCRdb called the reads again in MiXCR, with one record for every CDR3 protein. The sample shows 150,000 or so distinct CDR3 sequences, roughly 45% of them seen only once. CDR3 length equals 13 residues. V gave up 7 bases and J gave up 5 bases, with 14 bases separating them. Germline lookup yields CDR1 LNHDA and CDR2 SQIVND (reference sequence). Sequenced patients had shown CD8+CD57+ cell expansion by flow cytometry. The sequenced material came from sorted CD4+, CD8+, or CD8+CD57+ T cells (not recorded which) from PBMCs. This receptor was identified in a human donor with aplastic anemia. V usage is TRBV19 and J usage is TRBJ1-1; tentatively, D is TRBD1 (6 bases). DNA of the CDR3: TGTGCCAGTACAGGGGAGGAGAGGACTGAAGCTTTCTTT. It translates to CASTGEERTEAFF.